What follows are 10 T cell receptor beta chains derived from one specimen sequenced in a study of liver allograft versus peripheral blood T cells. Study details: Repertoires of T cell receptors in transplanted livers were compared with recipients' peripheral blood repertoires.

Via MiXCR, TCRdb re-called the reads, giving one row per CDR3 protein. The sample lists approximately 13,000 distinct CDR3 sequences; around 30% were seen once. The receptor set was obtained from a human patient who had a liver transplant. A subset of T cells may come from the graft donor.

CDR3 sequence reads: CASSLAGGSEAFF. The CDR3 nucleotides are TGTGCCAGCAGCTTGGCAGGGGGGTCTGAAGCTTTCTTT. The chain employs TRBV5-6 and TRBJ1-1; 7 nucleotides align to TRBD1. Unmatched junction bases numbered 2, after V lost 0 bases and J lost 6 bases. The CDR3 runs to 13 residues. Germline CDR1 reads SGHDT; CDR2 reads YYEEEE.

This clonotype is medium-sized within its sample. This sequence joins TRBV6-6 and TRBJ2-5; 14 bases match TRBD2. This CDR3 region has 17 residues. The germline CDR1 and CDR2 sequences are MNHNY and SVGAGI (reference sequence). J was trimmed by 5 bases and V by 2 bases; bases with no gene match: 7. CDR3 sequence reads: CASSYATSGGAGETQYF. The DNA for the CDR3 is TGTGCCAGCAGTTACGCGACTAGCGGGGGGGCCGGGGAGACCCAGTACTTC.

The CDR3 DNA reads as TGTGCCAGCAGCTTAAGCGGGGGGACCACAGATACGCAGTATTTT. The encoded protein is CASSLSGGTTDTQYF. This chain uses TRBV7-9 with TRBJ2-3, with 9 bases matching TRBD2. In germline, CDR1 is SEHNR, CDR2 FQNEAQ (reference sequence). CDR3 size: 15 residues. Trimming removed 2 bases from V and 2 bases from J; junction bases left unmatched: 2.

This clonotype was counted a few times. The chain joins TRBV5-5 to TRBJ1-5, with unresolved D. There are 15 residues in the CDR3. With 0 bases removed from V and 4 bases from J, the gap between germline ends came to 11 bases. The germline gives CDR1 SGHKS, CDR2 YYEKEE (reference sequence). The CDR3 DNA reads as TGTGCCAGCAGCTTGGCCGGGGAGGGTAATCAGCCCCAGCATTTT. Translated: CASSLAGEGNQPQHF.

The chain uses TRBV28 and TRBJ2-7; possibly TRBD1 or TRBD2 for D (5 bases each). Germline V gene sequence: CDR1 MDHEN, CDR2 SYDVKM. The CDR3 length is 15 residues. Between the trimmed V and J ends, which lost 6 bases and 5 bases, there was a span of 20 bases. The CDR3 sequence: CASRTGTLLSDEQYF. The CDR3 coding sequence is TGTGCCAGCAGAACCGGGACGCTGCTAAGCGACGAGCAGTACTTC.

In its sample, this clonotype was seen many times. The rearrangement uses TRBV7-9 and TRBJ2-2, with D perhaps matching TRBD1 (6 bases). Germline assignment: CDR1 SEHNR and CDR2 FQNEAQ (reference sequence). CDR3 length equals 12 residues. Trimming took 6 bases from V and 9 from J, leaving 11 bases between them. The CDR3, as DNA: TGTGCCAGCAGTCTACAGGGATGGGAGCTGTTTTTT. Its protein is CASSLQGWELFF.

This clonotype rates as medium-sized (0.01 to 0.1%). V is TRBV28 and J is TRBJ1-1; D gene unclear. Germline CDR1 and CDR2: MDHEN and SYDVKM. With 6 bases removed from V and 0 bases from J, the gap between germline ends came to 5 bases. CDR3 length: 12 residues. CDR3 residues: CASRRMNTEAFF. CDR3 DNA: TGTGCCAGCAGAAGGATGAACACTGAAGCTTTCTTT.

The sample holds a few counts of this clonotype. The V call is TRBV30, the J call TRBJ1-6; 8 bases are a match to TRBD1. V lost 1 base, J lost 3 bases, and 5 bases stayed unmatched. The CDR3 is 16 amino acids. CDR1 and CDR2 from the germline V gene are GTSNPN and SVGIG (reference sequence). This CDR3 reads CAWSGSGGFYNSPLHF. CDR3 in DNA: TGTGCCTGGAGTGGTTCAGGGGGCTTCTATAATTCACCCCTCCACTTT.

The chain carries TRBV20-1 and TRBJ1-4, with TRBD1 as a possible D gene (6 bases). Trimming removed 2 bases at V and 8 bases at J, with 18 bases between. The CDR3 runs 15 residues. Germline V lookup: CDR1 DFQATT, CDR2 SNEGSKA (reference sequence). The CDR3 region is CSARPTQGLGEKLFF. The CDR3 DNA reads TGCAGTGCTAGACCGACACAGGGACTTGGGGAAAAACTGTTTTTT.

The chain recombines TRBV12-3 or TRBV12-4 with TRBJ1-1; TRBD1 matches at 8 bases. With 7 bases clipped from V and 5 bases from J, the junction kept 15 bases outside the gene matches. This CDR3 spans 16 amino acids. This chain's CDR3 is CASTPRGRTGSTEAFF. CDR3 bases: TGTGCCAGCACCCCGAGGGGAAGGACAGGGAGTACTGAAGCTTTCTTT.